Listed here is a single T cell receptor (beta chain). Its matching antigen is unknown. These data belong to a study of CD8+CD57+ T cells in acquired aplastic anemia. As for the study in general: Sorted CD4+ plus CD8+ cells gave DNA averaging roughly 3.5 ug.

The authors sequenced patients whose flow cytometry had shown CD8+CD57+ cell expansion. The patients all had a severe acquired aplastic anemia diagnosis. For CDR3 and TCR beta VDJ profiling, genomic DNA was the template used. One entry per CDR3 protein results from TCRdb running MiXCR on the reads. In the table there are some 150,000 distinct CDR3 sequences, 45% to 55% of which are singletons. Overall study results and limits: For CD8+ Simpson's diversity, patients and controls showed no significant difference.

This clonotype was obtained from a human donor with aplastic anemia. The specimen sequenced was sorted CD4+, CD8+, or CD8+CD57+ T cells (not recorded which) from PBMCs.

CDR3 sequence (DNA): TGTGCCAGCAGTACCTACGGTTCACCCCTCCACTTT. Protein product: CASSTYGSPLHF. This chain connects TRBV2 to TRBJ1-6; no definite D call. The germline V gene has CDR1 SNHLY and CDR2 FYNNEI. V shed 5 bases and J shed 9 bases, with 8 bases lying between them. This CDR3 contains 12 residues.